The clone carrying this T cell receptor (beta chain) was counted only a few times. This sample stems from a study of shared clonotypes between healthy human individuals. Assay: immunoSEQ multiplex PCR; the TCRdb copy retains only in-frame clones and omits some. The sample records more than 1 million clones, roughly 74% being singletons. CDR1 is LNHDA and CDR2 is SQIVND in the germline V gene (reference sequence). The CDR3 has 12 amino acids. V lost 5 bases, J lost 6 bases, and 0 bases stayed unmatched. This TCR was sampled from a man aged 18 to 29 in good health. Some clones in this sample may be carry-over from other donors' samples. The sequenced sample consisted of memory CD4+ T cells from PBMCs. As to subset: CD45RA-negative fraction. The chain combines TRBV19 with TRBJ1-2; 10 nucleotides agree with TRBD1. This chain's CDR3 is CASSDRGHGYTF. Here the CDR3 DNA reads TGTGCCAGTAGTGACAGGGGGCATGGCTACACCTTC.